The following is a T cell receptor (beta chain) sequence with its context. Antigen unknown. CDR1 WSHSY and CDR2 SAAADI come from the germline V gene. V lost 4 bases and J lost 5, with 14 bases in between. The CDR3 runs 14 residues. This specimen comes from a study of response to subunit inactivated influenza vaccine. MiXCR, applied by TCRdb to the RT-PCR reads, yields one record per CDR3 protein. The sample consists of around 750,000 distinct CDR3 sequences, about 20% of them appearing once. Study-level points and caveats: The authors suggested that every seasonal influenza vaccination recruits few new T cells.

Material: PBMCs from blood, obtained around 5 days after vaccination. The clonotype originates from a man between 45 and 60 years old who received an inactivated influenza vaccine. The chain uses TRBV10-2 and TRBJ2-5, with D hard to call. This CDR3 reads CASSAVSWWETQYF. The CDR3 DNA follows: TGCGCCAGCAGTGCGGTCTCCTGGTGGGAGACCCAGTACTTC.